The 2 T cell receptor beta chains in this list originate from one sample, sequenced in a study of siplizumab effects on memory and regulatory T cells. Using immunoSEQ multiplex PCR, the repertoire was profiled, and TCRdb retains in-frame clones only, with some absent. Of around 95,000 clones in the sample, more than 85% were seen once. Sequencing was carried out using CD4+ T cells sorted from blood. The receptor source for this set is a human donor in good health.

The chain is built from TRBV11-2 and TRBJ2-3; 12 positions match TRBD2. Looked up from germline, CDR1 is SGHAT and CDR2 is FQNNGV. The CDR3 runs to 16 residues. The V segment lost 1 base and the J segment 6 bases; nucleotides outside the gene matches: 5. CDR3 sequence: CASSLALAGGPDTQYF. CDR3 in DNA: TGTGCCAGCAGCTTAGCGCTAGCGGGGGGGCCGGATACGCAGTATTTT.

The chain links TRBV29-1 to TRBJ1-2; D remains ambiguous. Germline-derived CDR1 and CDR2 are SQVTM and ANQGSEA. The CDR3 covers 15 residues. Trimming took off 4 bases at V and 3 bases at J, with 18 bases between the two ends. The CDR3 is CSVGPDRQRDYGYTF. The CDR3 bases are TGCAGCGTTGGCCCGGACCGCCAACGGGACTATGGCTACACCTTC.